This T cell receptor beta chain derives from a study of shared clonotypes between healthy human individuals. Healthy HIV-negative adults with no recent acute infections or vaccinations were recruited as donors. All the donors were Caucasian adults who lived in Nashville, Tennessee. Division of CD4+ cells produced a CD45RA+ naive subset and a CD45RA-negative memory subset. Clones were read by immunoSEQ multiplex PCR, and TCRdb kept only the in-frame ones, dropping some. The data show hundreds of thousands of clones, 90% to 96% seen once. The study's findings and limits: Memory subsets had estimated richness that was generally smaller than that of naive subsets.

With regard to this clone: Its antigen is unknown.

This CDR3 region has 13 residues. CDR1 is SGHRS and CDR2 is YFSETQ in the germline V gene. Trimming stripped 1 base from V and 7 bases from J, with 11 bases between. The sequence derives from a woman under 40 in good health. This chain connects TRBV5-1 to TRBJ2-5, with no clear D. The source material was naive CD4+ T cells sorted from blood. The sample's subset: CD45RA+ positively selected. Written as DNA, the CDR3 is TGCGCCAGCAGCTTGAGGTCCCCCCGGACCCAGTACTTC. It encodes CASSLRSPRTQYF.